This TCR beta chain was recorded in a study of T cell responses to AZD1222 COVID-19 vaccine. Study in general: Second doses were pooled across both intervals (about 4 or about 12 weeks).

Whole-study results and caveats: Spike-specific TCR breadth and depth went up after people got two AZD1222 doses.

This clone showed up just once. Its cognate antigen is unknown. TCRdb keeps only in-frame clones here, not all; method: immunoSEQ multiplex PCR. The data show over 100,000 clones, just over 90% seen once. V was cut by 6 bases and J by 4 bases, with 12 bases left in between. CDR1 is WSHSY, CDR2 SAAADI, per germline. This CDR3 region has 13 residues. The source of this sequence is an adult in good health. V usage is TRBV10-2 and J usage is TRBJ2-5; no reliable D call. The source was peripheral blood, collected on day 0 of AZD1222 vaccination. DNA of the CDR3: TGCGCCAGCAGCTTAAGAGTTCCAGAGACCCAGTACTTC. It specifies CASSLRVPETQYF.